The source of this T cell receptor (beta chain) is a study of T cells after yellow fever vaccination. The study, taken as a whole, reports: Repertoires obtained by FACS sorting could include abundant clonotypes that entered as contaminants from the bulk population. Overlap between CD4 and CD8 compartments was detected for a small share of clonotypes.

In this sample, this clonotype is medium-sized. A 5'RACE template-switching step, the method used to make TCR cDNA, added a universal primer site and UMIs. One entry per CDR3 protein results from TCRdb running MiXCR on the 5' RACE reads. The sample holds 13,000 or so distinct CDR3 sequences, 4% to 6% seen once. The CDR3 is 20 residues long. Germline loops: CDR1 LGHDT, CDR2 YNNKEL (reference sequence). Trimming cost V 0 bases and J 8 bases; bases outside gene matches: 17. This TCR derives from a man younger than 45 who received the YFV17D yellow fever vaccine. This chain uses TRBV3-1 with TRBJ2-1; TRBD2 matches at 12 bases. The sample here was PBMCs, either bulk or a sorted T-cell subset (CD4+, CD8+, memory, or dextramer-sorted; not recorded which), taken 45 days after the yellow fever booster vaccination. The CDR3 sequence is CASSQDPLRLAGGSRDEQFF. CDR3 sequence (DNA): TGTGCCAGCAGCCAAGATCCATTAAGGCTAGCGGGAGGGTCTAGGGATGAGCAGTTCTTC.